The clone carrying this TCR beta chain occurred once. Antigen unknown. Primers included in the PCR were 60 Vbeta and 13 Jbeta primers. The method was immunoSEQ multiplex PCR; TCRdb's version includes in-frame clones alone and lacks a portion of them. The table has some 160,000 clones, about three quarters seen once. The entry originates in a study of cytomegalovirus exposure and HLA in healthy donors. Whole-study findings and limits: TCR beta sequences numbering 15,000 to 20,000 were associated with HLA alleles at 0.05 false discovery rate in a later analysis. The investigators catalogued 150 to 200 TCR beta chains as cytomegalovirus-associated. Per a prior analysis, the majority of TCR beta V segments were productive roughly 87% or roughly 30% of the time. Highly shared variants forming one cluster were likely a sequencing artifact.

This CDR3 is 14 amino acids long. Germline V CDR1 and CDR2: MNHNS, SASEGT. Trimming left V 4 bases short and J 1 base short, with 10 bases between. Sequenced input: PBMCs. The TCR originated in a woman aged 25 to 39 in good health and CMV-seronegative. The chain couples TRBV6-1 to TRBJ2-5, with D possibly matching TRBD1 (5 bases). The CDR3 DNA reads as TGTGCCAGCAGTGGTGGCAGGGTCCAAGAGACCCAGTACTTC. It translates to CASSGGRVQETQYF.